These 13 T cell receptor beta chains originate from one sample sequenced in a study of OX40 agonist ivuxolimab in advanced cancers. The library was produced with the immunoSEQ multiplex PCR assay. Entries here come from immuneACCESS through TCRdb and include only in-frame sequences with V and J called. Some clones fail to appear in such tables; in the studies checked, an unresolved V gene covers under half of the shortfall, and the cause of the remainder is unknown. The sample table contains more than 65,000 clones; only one count was recorded for about 88% of them. Approximately 2.6% of the sample is held by the ten biggest clonotypes. Here the sequenced sample was CD4+ or CD8+ T cells sorted from blood, taken in a trial of the OX40 agonist ivuxolimab. These receptors originate from an adult with an advanced solid tumor such as melanoma, head and neck, liver or kidney cancer.

The gene calls are TRBV6-6 and TRBJ2-7; 8 bases align to TRBD1. The CDR3 covers 13 residues. With 6 bases clipped from V and 6 bases from J, the junction kept 7 bases outside the gene matches. Germline CDR1 and CDR2: MNHNY and SVGAGI (reference sequence). The CDR3 DNA is TGTGCCAGCAGCCGGACAGGGAGTGGCGAGCAGTACTTC. Translating it yields CASSRTGSGEQYF.

This rearrangement joins TRBV6-1 to TRBJ1-2; D gene uncertain. V lost 2 bases and J lost 9, with 13 bases in between. There are 13 residues in the CDR3. CDR1 MNHNS and CDR2 SASEGT come from the germline V gene. The DNA for the CDR3 is TGTGCCAGCAGTGAAATAAGCTCTGGGCGCTACACCTTC. Protein sequence: CASSEISSGRYTF.

CDR3 nucleotides: TGTGCCAGTAGTATCTGGCGGGAGAACACTGAAGCTTTCTTT. This translates into CASSIWRENTEAFF. V gene TRBV19 combines with J gene TRBJ1-1; D is undetermined. V dropped 3 bases and J dropped 1 base, with 9 bases sitting between them. Germline loops: CDR1 LNHDA, CDR2 SQIVND (reference sequence). This CDR3 spans 14 amino acids.

In its sample, this clone was seen once. The chain has TRBV6-5 and TRBJ1-5; D is unclear. Between the trimmed V and J ends, which lost 5 bases and 4 bases, there was a span of 9 bases. Germline CDR1 is MNHEY and CDR2 is SVGAGI. The CDR3 covers 13 residues. The CDR3, as DNA: TGTGCCAGCAGTCGAGGTGAGAATCAGCCCCAGCATTTT. This gives the protein CASSRGENQPQHF.

This clone was seen only once. The J gene is TRBJ2-2, the V gene TRBV11-2; tentative D call: TRBD2 (6 bases). CDR1 is SGHAT and CDR2 is FQNNGV in the germline V gene. This CDR3 has 15 amino acids. V shed 6 bases and J shed 5 bases, with 16 bases lying between them. The CDR3 DNA follows: TGTGCCAGCAGAAGACCCGGGACTCAAACCGGGGAGCTGTTTTTT. It specifies CASRRPGTQTGELFF.

CDR3 bases: TGTGCCAGCAGCTTACACACCGGGCCTTCCTACGAGCAGTACTTC. Translating gives CASSLHTGPSYEQYF. V is TRBV11-3 and J is TRBJ2-7; no firm D call. CDR3 length equals 15 residues. Germline CDR1 is SGHNT and CDR2 is YENEEA. Trimming took off 2 bases at V and 1 base at J, with 12 bases between the two ends.

The sample holds one count of this clone. This chain uses TRBV11-1 with TRBJ2-6; D not certain. Germline V lookup: CDR1 SGHAT, CDR2 FQDESV (reference sequence). CDR3 length: 13 residues. The V gene lost 7 bases and the J gene lost 1 base, with 5 bases spanning the gap. In DNA form, the CDR3 reads TGTGCCAGCACCTTTTCTGGGGCCAACGTCCTGACTTTC. It yields the protein CASTFSGANVLTF.

The rearrangement links TRBV20-1 to TRBJ2-2, with D perhaps TRBD1 (5 bases). This CDR3 spans 11 amino acids. Germline V gene sequence: CDR1 DFQATT, CDR2 SNEGSKA (reference sequence). V lost 6 bases and J lost 8, with 10 bases in between. The CDR3 sequence: CSAPRAGELFF. The CDR3 DNA is TGCAGTGCCCCCAGGGCAGGGGAGCTGTTTTTT.

The chain is built from TRBV7-2 and TRBJ2-7, with TRBD2 identical over 7 bases. Unmatched junction bases numbered 6, after V lost 5 bases and J lost 5 bases. Looked up from germline, CDR1 is SGHTA and CDR2 is FQGNSA. This CDR3 contains 13 residues. This CDR3 reads CASSHRLAHEQYF. DNA of the CDR3: TGTGCCAGCAGCCACCGACTAGCTCACGAGCAGTACTTC.

The chain employs TRBV2 and TRBJ2-3, with D possibly being TRBD1 or TRBD2 (7 bases each). V was clipped by 4 bases and J by 2 bases, with 19 bases between them. Germline values: CDR1 SNHLY, CDR2 FYNNEI. The length of the CDR3 is 17 residues. The CDR3 bases are TGTGCCAGCAGTGTGCGGGCGAGCGGGACAGACACAGATACGCAGTATTTT. This gives the protein CASSVRASGTDTDTQYF.

V usage is TRBV7-7 and J usage is TRBJ2-1; 7 bases align to TRBD1. The CDR3 runs to 16 residues. With 5 bases clipped from V and 2 bases from J, the junction kept 9 bases outside the gene matches. Germline CDR1 SSHAT, CDR2 FNYEAQ (reference sequence). As DNA, the CDR3 is TGTGCCAGCAGCCCACGCACAGGGGACACCTACAATGAGCAGTTCTTC. It is translated as CASSPRTGDTYNEQFF. Full variable domain (rest looked up from reference TRBV7-7 and TRBJ2-1): GAGVSQSPRYKVTKRGQDVTLRCDPISSHATLYWYQQALGQGPEFLTYFNYEAQPDKSGLPSDRFSAERPEGSISTLTIQRTEQRDSAMYRCASSPRTGDTYNEQFFGPGTRLTVL.

The rearrangement links TRBV28 to TRBJ1-2; no clear D gene. This CDR3 region has 14 residues. Germline V gives CDR1 MDHEN, CDR2 SYDVKM. Trimming took off 2 bases at V and 5 bases at J, with 12 bases between the two ends. CDR3 amino acids: CASSLAQTTYGYTF. The CDR3 DNA reads as TGTGCCAGCAGTTTAGCCCAAACGACTTATGGCTACACCTTC.

The V gene is TRBV9, the J gene TRBJ1-2; D perhaps matches TRBD1 (5 bases). This CDR3 is 14 amino acids long. Trimming left V 1 base short and J 7 bases short, with 14 bases between. Germline values: CDR1 SGDLS, CDR2 YYNGEE. The CDR3 sequence: CASSVIGREGGYTF. The CDR3 bases are TGTGCCAGCAGCGTAATTGGCAGGGAAGGTGGCTACACCTTC. Complete variable domain (other parts from reference TRBV9 and TRBJ1-2): DSGVTQTPKHLITATGQRVTLRCSPRSGDLSVYWYQQSLDQGLQFLIQYYNGEERAKGNILERFSAQQFPDLHSELNLSSLELGDSALYFCASSVIGREGGYTFGSGTRLTVV.